This T cell receptor beta chain was identified during a study of CD8+CD57+ T cells in acquired aplastic anemia. Sequencing involved patients with CD8+CD57+ cell expansion previously shown by flow cytometry. The enrolled patients all had severe acquired aplastic anemia. With 7 bases removed from V and 0 bases from J, the gap between germline ends came to 10 bases. The CDR3 has 13 residues. Germline V lookup: CDR1 SGHTS, CDR2 YDEGEE. Using genomic DNA as the template, TCR beta VDJ and CDR3 profiling was carried out. TCRdb ran MiXCR on the reads and lists one entry per CDR3 protein. The sample yields just over 200,000 distinct CDR3 sequences, 65% seen once.

Sequencing was done on a sample of sorted CD4+, CD8+, or CD8+CD57+ T cells (not recorded which) from PBMCs. This receptor was taken from a human donor with aplastic anemia. The chain joins TRBV5-8 to TRBJ1-1; D is perhaps TRBD1 (5 bases). The CDR3 here is CASFRGLNTEAFF. CDR3 nucleotides: TGTGCCAGCTTCCGGGGGTTGAACACTGAAGCTTTCTTT. The whole variable domain, remainder taken from reference TRBV5-8 and TRBJ1-1, is EAGVTQSPTHLIKTRGQQATLRCSPISGHTSVYWYQQALGLGLQFLLWYDEGEERNRGNFPPRFSGRQFPNYSSELNVNALELEDSALYLCASFRGLNTEAFFGQGTRLTVV.